This T cell receptor beta chain was identified in a study of Ad26.COV2.S vaccination and SARS-CoV-2 variants (dated by TCRdb to about 2021). Some background on the complete study: Donors in the vaccine arm were drawn from COV1001, a multicentre, randomized, double-blind, placebo-controlled phase I-IIa trial testing Ad26.COV2.S in healthy adults. The TCR-sequenced set comprised around 30 samples: about 19 Ad26.COV2.S vaccine recipients, 5 placebo recipients and 8 SARS-CoV-2 convalescent individuals. The specificity and breadth of SARS-CoV-2-reactive T cell receptors after Ad26.COV2.S vaccination were assessed by TCRbeta repertoire sequencing. Ad26.COV2.S was given intramuscularly at 5x10^10 or 1x10^11 viral particles, as a single shot or as two shots 56 days apart. Throughout the experiments and outcome assessment, investigators stayed blinded to trial group allocation. Participants in the trial were split at random into five groups of five each, receiving low-dose or high-dose Ad26.COV2.S once or twice, or else placebo on both occasions.

Findings and caveats that apply to the study as a whole: Non-spike TCR breadth was comparable between vaccine and placebo recipients, consistent with the vaccine containing only spike. It was noted by the authors that total T cell responses may have been underestimated by the TCR breadth and depth analyses. After vaccination, spike-specific CD8+ and CD4+ T cell responses were reported to show substantial breadth. Comparing responses between vaccine doses or regimens was not something the study was powered to do. Spike-specific TCR breadth was higher in Ad26.COV2.S recipients than in placebo recipients (P = 0.0014).

A remark on this clone: This receptor's antigen is unknown. Base qualities are missing; no much larger clone stands one base away.

The meaning of the sample's treatment or condition label: some 19 received Ad26.COV2.S at low or high dose, single or two shots; 5 received placebo; per-sample allocation not given. Repertoires of vaccine and placebo recipients were sequenced from samples collected on day 63 after the first injection. In Cohort 1b, about two dozen adults aged 18-55 years were enrolled at a single site in Boston, USA, between 29 July and 7 August 2020. Ad26.COV2.S was a replication-incompetent adenovirus type 26 vector that expressed a prefusion-stabilized SARS-CoV-2 spike protein derived from the original Wuhan strain. TCRbeta CDR3 regions were sequenced with the immunoSEQ Assay. After extraction, genomic DNA underwent amplification by bias-controlled multiplex PCR, followed by high-throughput sequencing. The study's own analysis went as follows. To quantify the absolute abundance of every unique TCRbeta CDR3 region, sequences were collapsed and filtered. Usable DNA was measured by amplifying reference genes present in all nucleated cells, and TCRbeta template counts were normalized to that usable DNA to estimate T cell fraction. Repertoire TCRs were annotated as SARS-CoV-2-specific by exact matching of V gene, CDR3 amino acid sequence and J gene to a known reactive TCR set. The reference SARS-CoV-2 TCR set was derived from MIRA and filtered for enrichment in COVID-19-positive ImmuneCODE repertoires, a step that removed public or cross-reactive TCRs. Drawing on the MIRA antigens, annotated TCRs were analysed further at the level of specific ORF or position within ORF. Depth was the summed frequency of annotated unique rearrangements, while breadth was defined as annotated unique rearrangements over total unique productive rearrangements. Two-sided Wilcoxon rank-sum tests were used to compare TCR breadth between groups. The table comes from immuneACCESS by way of TCRdb, which keeps in-frame sequences with V and J called. Part of the clones is missing from these tables; in studies checked, under half for an unresolved V gene and the rest for unknown reasons. Clone size and the V and J calls come from that table; the DNA yielded D and trimming. The table for this sample lists about 350,000 clones; 75% to 90% of them were counted only once. In total, the top ten clones hold just under 5% of the sample.

The CDR3 contains 13 residues, cysteine and phenylalanine counted. Of the read, only the CDR3 DNA is kept; its 39 bases are in frame from base 1. Trimming removed 6 bases from V and 3 bases from J, leaving 9 bases between the germline ends. CDR1 MDHEN and CDR2 SYDVKM were looked up in the germline V gene. Material: peripheral blood, obtained in a trial of Ad26.COV2.S vaccine versus placebo. This chain joins TRBV28 to TRBJ1-5, with the D gene not confidently named. The sequence was collected from a person between 18 and 65 years old who received the Ad26.COV2.S COVID-19 vaccine or a placebo. The DNA sequence is TGTGCCAGCAGGGTACACATCAATCAGCCCCAGCATTTT. It translates as CASRVHINQPQHF.